This entry is about one T cell receptor (beta chain). Its antigen specificity is not known. No per-base quality is available; no much larger clone lies one base away. The sample comes from a study of immune characteristics of hereditary and idiopathic chronic pancreatitis. About the full investigation: The study profiled local pancreatic immune cells and TCRbeta repertoires in hereditary and idiopathic chronic pancreatitis compared with control organ donor pancreases. The gDNA-based approach was selected because minimal in vitro experimental manipulation of pancreas-infiltrating T cells was involved. TCRbeta sequencing covered roughly five control pancreases, roughly 7 hereditary chronic pancreatitis pancreases and about six idiopathic chronic pancreatitis pancreases. The study at large found these results: Among 13 chronic pancreatitis patients, a positive correlation was found between numbers of productive TCR rearrangements and disease severity scores. Both chronic pancreatitis groups showed significantly increased TCRbeta repertoire diversity and reduced clonality versus controls. Chronic pancreatitis caused by alcohol use was not included in the study. Because patient tissue could be obtained only at the time of TPIAT, differences in disease duration may have affected the immune findings. Vbeta-Jbeta gene family usage, including TRBV10, TRBV19, TRBV23 and TRBV5, differed between hereditary and idiopathic chronic pancreatitis.

The library was produced with the immunoSEQ multiplex PCR assay. From pancreatic genomic DNA, the TCRbeta CDR3 region and adjacent sequences were amplified and sequenced. From the authors' description of their analysis: Repertoire diversity was assessed as a mean normalized Shannon-Wiener index, together with productive clonality and counts of productive rearrangements. Control and chronic pancreatitis repertoire metrics were compared with the nonparametric Mann-Whitney U test. A shared clonotype was defined as a CDR3beta sequence with the same amino acid composition and length across subjects. TCRdb took this table from immuneACCESS and kept in-frame rearrangements with V and J called. Such tables lack part of the clones; where checked against another copy, unresolved V genes explain under half of the gap, and the rest is unexplained. The V and J calls and clone size come from that table; D and trimming were worked out from the DNA. In all, the sample holds about 15,000 clones, and about 70% of those were seen once. Of the sample, 11% to 15% is held by the ten largest clones.

For CDR1 and CDR2, the germline V gene (reference sequence) lists SEHNR and FQNEAQ. Germline trimming: 1 base from V, 2 bases from J; junction bases outside gene matches: 4. The CDR3 contains 16 residues, cysteine and phenylalanine counted. Only CDR3 DNA remains: 48 bases, in frame from the first base. Chronic pancreatitis pancreas tissue came from patients undergoing total pancreatectomy with islet autotransplantation (TPIAT). None of the chronic pancreatitis patients included in the study had a known history of diabetes. For TCRbeta sequencing, genomic DNA was extracted directly from bulk pancreas tissue without sorting T cells. Pancreas tissues from patients and organ donors were collected consecutively at two US centers.

What was sequenced was pancreas tissue with hereditary chronic pancreatitis. The V gene is TRBV7-9 and the J gene is TRBJ2-2, and TRBD2 matches 7 of the central bases. The source of this sequence is a human donor with chronic pancreatitis. At the DNA level, the sequence is TGTGCCAGCAGCTTAGGGAGCGGGACCAACACCGGGGAGCTGTTTTTT. It codes for CASSLGSGTNTGELFF.